This is a list of T cell receptor beta chains from one sample in a study of beta chain features in type 1 diabetes. TCRdb's copy holds only in-frame clones and misses some; the assay was immunoSEQ multiplex PCR. The sample includes roughly 400,000 clones, about 15% of them seen just once. The source material was naive CD4+ T cells from blood. The receptors originated from a woman aged 18-29 years in good health. Each CDR3 is given with its conserved first and last residue. Fields, in order: clone size, D gene, V gene, J gene, CDR3 protein, CDR3 DNA. D genes are given only for firm matches. Rows give clone size only sometimes, using once, few, many, or a class for an expanded clone.

clone_size: .; d_call: TRBD1; v_call: TRBV28; j_call: TRBJ1-2; cdr3_aa: CASSTPSKDRGQDGYTF; cdr3_nt: TGTGCCAGCAGCACCCCCTCTAAGGACAGGGGGCAGGATGGCTACACCTTC
clone_size: few; d_call: TRBD2; v_call: TRBV10-3; j_call: TRBJ2-3; cdr3_aa: CAISESGLAGDTQYF; cdr3_nt: TGTGCCATCAGTGAGTCGGGACTAGCGGGAGATACGCAGTATTTT
clone_size: .; d_call: TRBD1; v_call: TRBV30; j_call: TRBJ1-2; cdr3_aa: CAWIRAGGAYGYTF; cdr3_nt: TGTGCCTGGATAAGGGCAGGGGGTGCCTATGGCTACACCTTC
clone_size: .; d_call: TRBD1; v_call: TRBV7-2; j_call: TRBJ1-1; cdr3_aa: CASSLGQGYTEAFF; cdr3_nt: TGTGCCAGCAGCTTAGGACAGGGATACACTGAAGCTTTCTTT
clone_size: .; d_call: .; v_call: TRBV19; j_call: TRBJ2-4; cdr3_aa: CASSISPLHIQYF; cdr3_nt: TGTGCCAGTAGTATATCCCCTCTCCACATTCAGTACTTC
clone_size: .; d_call: .; v_call: TRBV28; j_call: TRBJ1-5; cdr3_aa: CASTGDQPQHF; cdr3_nt: TGTGCCAGCACAGGGGATCAGCCCCAGCATTTT
clone_size: .; d_call: .; v_call: TRBV7-3; j_call: TRBJ2-3; cdr3_aa: CASSSPGWGPDTQYF; cdr3_nt: TGTGCCAGCAGCTCCCCAGGGTGGGGCCCAGATACGCAGTATTTT
clone_size: .; d_call: .; v_call: TRBV9; j_call: TRBJ2-5; cdr3_aa: CASSVDRGVTETQYF; cdr3_nt: TGTGCCAGCAGCGTAGATAGAGGTGTAACGGAGACCCAGTACTTC
clone_size: .; d_call: .; v_call: TRBV19; j_call: TRBJ2-7; cdr3_aa: CASSTLAFGSFAEQYF; cdr3_nt: TGTGCCAGTAGTACTCTAGCGTTTGGGAGCTTTGCCGAGCAGTACTTC
clone_size: .; d_call: .; v_call: TRBV10-3; j_call: TRBJ2-3; cdr3_aa: CAISTGIDTQYF; cdr3_nt: TGTGCCATCAGCACGGGAATAGATACGCAGTATTTT
clone_size: few; d_call: .; v_call: TRBV28; j_call: TRBJ2-3; cdr3_aa: CASSTPTDTQYF; cdr3_nt: TGTGCCAGCAGTACACCAACAGATACGCAGTATTTT
clone_size: .; d_call: TRBD1; v_call: TRBV29-1; j_call: TRBJ2-3; cdr3_aa: CSAEQGADDTQYF; cdr3_nt: TGCAGCGCGGAACAGGGGGCCGACGATACGCAGTATTTT
clone_size: .; d_call: .; v_call: TRBV30; j_call: TRBJ2-3; cdr3_aa: CAWRTTVSLSQYF; cdr3_nt: TGTGCCTGGAGGACTACTGTTTCCCTATCGCAGTATTTT
clone_size: .; d_call: TRBD1; v_call: TRBV4-3; j_call: TRBJ1-2; cdr3_aa: CASSLQDRGRYGYTF; cdr3_nt: TGCGCCAGCAGCCTACAGGACAGGGGGAGATATGGCTACACCTTC
clone_size: few; d_call: .; v_call: TRBV5-6; j_call: TRBJ2-3; cdr3_aa: CASSPQQRVTQYF; cdr3_nt: TGTGCCAGCAGCCCTCAACAGCGGGTTACGCAGTATTTT
clone_size: few; d_call: .; v_call: TRBV6-6; j_call: TRBJ1-5; cdr3_aa: CASSSLVQPQHF; cdr3_nt: TGTGCCAGCAGTTCCCTTGTCCAGCCCCAGCATTTT
clone_size: few; d_call: .; v_call: TRBV28; j_call: TRBJ2-5; cdr3_aa: CAARRAETQYF; cdr3_nt: TGTGCCGCGAGAAGAGCGGAGACCCAGTACTTC
clone_size: .; d_call: .; v_call: TRBV7-9; j_call: TRBJ2-6; cdr3_aa: CASSLAESSGANVLTF; cdr3_nt: TGTGCCAGCAGCTTAGCTGAGAGCTCTGGGGCCAACGTCCTGACTTTC
clone_size: .; d_call: TRBD1; v_call: TRBV18; j_call: TRBJ2-1; cdr3_aa: CASSPPGTGLEQFF; cdr3_nt: TGTGCCAGCTCACCACCGGGGACAGGACTAGAGCAGTTCTTC
clone_size: .; d_call: TRBD2; v_call: TRBV7-2; j_call: TRBJ2-7; cdr3_aa: CASSLDSLSGRAAEQYF; cdr3_nt: TGTGCCAGCAGCTTAGATTCTCTGAGCGGGAGGGCCGCCGAGCAGTACTTC
clone_size: few; d_call: .; v_call: TRBV9; j_call: TRBJ2-3; cdr3_aa: CASSFSASGTDTQYF; cdr3_nt: TGTGCCAGCAGCTTCAGCGCCTCCGGTACAGATACGCAGTATTTT
clone_size: .; d_call: TRBD1; v_call: TRBV6-6; j_call: TRBJ2-7; cdr3_aa: CASSRGQGTYEQYF; cdr3_nt: TGTGCCAGCAGTCGAGGACAGGGGACCTACGAGCAGTACTTC
clone_size: few; d_call: TRBD1; v_call: TRBV5-1; j_call: TRBJ2-7; cdr3_aa: CASRLQGYEQYF; cdr3_nt: TGCGCCAGCAGGCTACAGGGGTACGAGCAGTACTTC
clone_size: .; d_call: TRBD1; v_call: TRBV28; j_call: TRBJ1-3; cdr3_aa: CASSPGDRGPGNTIYF; cdr3_nt: TGTGCCAGCAGTCCAGGGGACAGGGGGCCTGGAAACACCATATATTTT
clone_size: few; d_call: TRBD1; v_call: TRBV6-6; j_call: TRBJ2-7; cdr3_aa: CASSYGGTGGYEQYF; cdr3_nt: TGTGCCAGCAGTTACGGGGGGACAGGGGGCTACGAGCAGTACTTC
clone_size: .; d_call: .; v_call: TRBV29-1; j_call: TRBJ2-3; cdr3_aa: CSVSSSGASTDTQYF; cdr3_nt: TGCAGCGTTTCCTCGAGCGGAGCTAGCACAGATACGCAGTATTTT
clone_size: .; d_call: TRBD1; v_call: TRBV28; j_call: TRBJ2-5; cdr3_aa: CASSPRTGEETQYF; cdr3_nt: TGTGCCAGCAGTCCCCGGACAGGGGAAGAGACCCAGTACTTC
clone_size: .; d_call: .; v_call: TRBV28; j_call: TRBJ1-2; cdr3_aa: CASSTTGNYGYTF; cdr3_nt: TGTGCCAGCAGTACTACGGGGAACTATGGCTACACCTTC
clone_size: .; d_call: .; v_call: TRBV7-9; j_call: TRBJ2-2; cdr3_aa: CASGVYTGELFF; cdr3_nt: TGTGCCAGCGGAGTTTACACCGGGGAGCTGTTTTTT
clone_size: few; d_call: .; v_call: TRBV12-5; j_call: TRBJ2-5; cdr3_aa: CASGRDSLQETQYF; cdr3_nt: TGTGCTAGTGGCCGTGACAGCCTCCAAGAGACCCAGTACTTC
clone_size: .; d_call: .; v_call: TRBV18; j_call: TRBJ2-1; cdr3_aa: CASSPYADRFSYNEQFF; cdr3_nt: TGTGCCAGCTCACCGTACGCGGACAGATTTTCCTACAATGAGCAGTTCTTC
clone_size: .; d_call: TRBD2; v_call: TRBV14; j_call: TRBJ2-1; cdr3_aa: CASSRMGSGTYNEQFF; cdr3_nt: TGTGCCAGCAGCCGCATGGGTAGCGGGACCTACAATGAGCAGTTCTTC
clone_size: few; d_call: .; v_call: TRBV11-3; j_call: TRBJ2-3; cdr3_aa: CASSFGAASTDTQYF; cdr3_nt: TGTGCCAGCAGCTTTGGGGCGGCTAGCACAGATACGCAGTATTTT
clone_size: few; d_call: .; v_call: TRBV28; j_call: TRBJ1-5; cdr3_aa: CASIAGGYSNQPQHF; cdr3_nt: TGTGCCAGCATCGCGGGGGGCTATAGCAATCAGCCCCAGCATTTT
clone_size: .; d_call: TRBD1; v_call: TRBV7-2; j_call: TRBJ1-1; cdr3_aa: CASSSTGDITEAFF; cdr3_nt: TGTGCCAGCAGCTCCACAGGGGACATCACTGAAGCTTTCTTT
clone_size: few; d_call: .; v_call: TRBV7-9; j_call: TRBJ1-2; cdr3_aa: CASSILQGNYGYTF; cdr3_nt: TGTGCCAGCAGCATCCTACAGGGCAACTATGGCTACACCTTC
clone_size: .; d_call: .; v_call: TRBV27; j_call: TRBJ2-7; cdr3_aa: CASSSALGGHTYEQYF; cdr3_nt: TGTGCCAGCAGTTCCGCCCTCGGCGGCCACACCTACGAGCAGTACTTC
clone_size: few; d_call: .; v_call: TRBV23-1; j_call: TRBJ2-7; cdr3_aa: CANNNEQYF; cdr3_nt: TGCGCCAACAATAACGAGCAGTACTTC
clone_size: .; d_call: .; v_call: TRBV6-1; j_call: TRBJ1-4; cdr3_aa: CASSERQTSPFF; cdr3_nt: TGTGCCAGCAGTGAAAGGCAGACATCTCCTTTTTTT
clone_size: .; d_call: TRBD1; v_call: TRBV6-6; j_call: TRBJ2-7; cdr3_aa: CASSQQGEIGEQYF; cdr3_nt: TGTGCCAGCAGCCAACAGGGGGAAATTGGGGAGCAGTACTTC
clone_size: .; d_call: TRBD1; v_call: TRBV7-9; j_call: TRBJ1-2; cdr3_aa: CASSDPGQGSYGYTF; cdr3_nt: TGTGCCAGCAGCGATCCGGGACAGGGGAGCTATGGCTACACCTTC
clone_size: .; d_call: TRBD1; v_call: TRBV5-1; j_call: TRBJ2-7; cdr3_aa: CASSARDRVYEQYF; cdr3_nt: TGCGCCAGCAGCGCCCGGGACAGGGTCTACGAGCAGTACTTC
clone_size: few; d_call: TRBD1; v_call: TRBV29-1; j_call: TRBJ1-2; cdr3_aa: CSVGQGEDGYTF; cdr3_nt: TGCAGCGTTGGACAGGGCGAGGATGGCTACACCTTC
clone_size: few; d_call: .; v_call: TRBV5-1; j_call: TRBJ1-5; cdr3_aa: CASSSMPGIGSQHF; cdr3_nt: TGCGCCAGCAGCTCGATGCCGGGAATAGGGTCCCAGCATTTT
clone_size: .; d_call: TRBD1; v_call: TRBV20-1; j_call: TRBJ2-1; cdr3_aa: CSAYRGHEQFF; cdr3_nt: TGCAGTGCTTACAGGGGGCATGAGCAGTTCTTC
clone_size: few; d_call: .; v_call: TRBV5-6; j_call: TRBJ2-3; cdr3_aa: CASSLSWSVRGTDTQYF; cdr3_nt: TGTGCCAGCAGCTTGTCTTGGTCCGTCAGGGGTACAGATACGCAGTATTTT
clone_size: .; d_call: .; v_call: TRBV21-1; j_call: TRBJ2-7; cdr3_aa: CASSKGKTSGLLYEQYF; cdr3_nt: TGTGCCAGCAGCAAAGGAAAGACTAGCGGGTTGCTCTACGAGCAGTACTTC
clone_size: few; d_call: .; v_call: TRBV7-9; j_call: TRBJ2-6; cdr3_aa: CANSGESGANVLTF; cdr3_nt: TGTGCCAACTCCGGGGAATCTGGGGCCAACGTCCTGACTTTC